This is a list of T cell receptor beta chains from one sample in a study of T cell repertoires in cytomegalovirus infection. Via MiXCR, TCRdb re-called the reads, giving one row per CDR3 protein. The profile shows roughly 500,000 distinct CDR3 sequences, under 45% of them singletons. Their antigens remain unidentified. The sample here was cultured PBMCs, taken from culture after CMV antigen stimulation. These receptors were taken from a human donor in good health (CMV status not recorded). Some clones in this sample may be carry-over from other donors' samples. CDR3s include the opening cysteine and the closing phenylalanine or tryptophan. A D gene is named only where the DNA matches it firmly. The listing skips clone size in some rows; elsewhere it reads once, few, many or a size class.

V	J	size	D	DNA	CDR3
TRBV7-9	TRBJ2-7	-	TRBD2	TGTGCCAGCAGCCAAACTAGCGGGGGACGCGAGCAGTACTTC	CASSQTSGGREQYF
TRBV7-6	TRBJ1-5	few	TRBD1	TGTGCCAGCAGCTGCTCCCGGGACAGGGGTCTAGCGGTCAATCAGCCCCAGCATTTT	CASSCSRDRGLAVNQPQHF
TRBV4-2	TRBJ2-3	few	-	TGTGCCAGCAGCCAAGGGGGTATAGGGAGAGGCACAGATACGCAGTATTTT	CASSQGGIGRGTDTQYF
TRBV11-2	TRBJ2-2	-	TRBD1	TGTGCCAGCAGCTTTTGGGACAGAGGACCGACCGGGGAGCTGTTTTTT	CASSFWDRGPTGELFF
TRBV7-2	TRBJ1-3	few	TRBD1	TGTGCCAGCAGCTTTCGGACAGGGGACCTTTTATCTGGAAACACCATATATTTT	CASSFRTGDLLSGNTIYF
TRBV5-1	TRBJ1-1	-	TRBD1	TGCGCCAGCAAGGGACAGCTTGCCCTGAACACTGAAGCTTTCTTT	CASKGQLALNTEAFF
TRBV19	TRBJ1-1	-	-	TGTGCCAGTAGTATTATAGGAGTGAACACTGAAGCTTTCTTT	CASSIIGVNTEAFF
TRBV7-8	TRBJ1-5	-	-	TGTGCCAGCAGCTTAGGCAGGGCGCGGAGCAATCAGCCCCAGCATTTT	CASSLGRARSNQPQHF
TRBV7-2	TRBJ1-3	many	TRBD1	TGTGCCAGCAGCTTAAGGACAGGGGGATCGCTAGGAAACACCATATATTTT	CASSLRTGGSLGNTIYF
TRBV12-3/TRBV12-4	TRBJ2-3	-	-	TGTGCCAGCACCGCCGACGTGGGGAAGACCACAGATACGCAGTATTTT	CASTADVGKTTDTQYF
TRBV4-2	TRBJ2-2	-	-	TGTGCCAGCAGCCGAAGGGTTGGGGGGCACACCGGGGAGCTGTTTTTT	CASSRRVGGHTGELFF
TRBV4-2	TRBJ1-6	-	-	TGTGCCAGCAGCCAAGGTTGGAACAGTAACCCTCAGACCCTCCACTTT	CASSQGWNSNPQTLHF
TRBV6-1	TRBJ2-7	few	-	TGTGCCAGCAGTACCGGGCCAGACTACGAGCAGTACTTC	CASSTGPDYEQYF
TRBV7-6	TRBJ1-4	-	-	TGTGCCAGCAGCTTAGCGACAGGTGAAAAACTGTTTTTT	CASSLATGEKLFF
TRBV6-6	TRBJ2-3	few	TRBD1	TGTGCCAGCAGGGGGACAGGGAGTCGTACGCAGTATTTT	CASRGTGSRTQYF
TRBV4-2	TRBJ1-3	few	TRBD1	TGTGCCAGCAGCCAAAGGCTCACAGGGGACTCTGGAAACACCATATATTTT	CASSQRLTGDSGNTIYF
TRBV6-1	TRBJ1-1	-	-	TGTGCCAGCACCCCCTCCGGTTGGGGCTGGGCGAACACTGAAGCTTTCTTT	CASTPSGWGWANTEAFF
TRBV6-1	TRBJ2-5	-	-	TGTGCCAGCAGTGAAGCGCCAGCTACCCAAGAGACCCAGTACTTC	CASSEAPATQETQYF
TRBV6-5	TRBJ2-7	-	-	TGTGCCAGCAGGGACCCACGTAGGGGCCGCGTACAGTACTTC	CASRDPRRGRVQYF
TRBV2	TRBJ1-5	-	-	TGTGCCAGCAGTGAAGATGGGAGGCCCCAGCATTTT	CASSEDGRPQHF
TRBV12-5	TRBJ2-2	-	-	TGTGCTAGTGGGGACTTTCGGACTGATCTCACCGGGGAGCTGTTTTTT	CASGDFRTDLTGELFF
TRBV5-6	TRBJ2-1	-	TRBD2	TGTGCCAGCAGCTGGACTAGTTTCAATGAGCAGTTCTTC	CASSWTSFNEQFF
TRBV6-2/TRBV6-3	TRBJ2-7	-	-	TGTGCCAGCACCGACGGGGGTCACTCCTCCTACGAGCAGTACTTC	CASTDGGHSSYEQYF
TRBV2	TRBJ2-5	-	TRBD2	TGTGCCAGCAGCAACGGGGCTAGCGGAGAGACCCAGTACTTC	CASSNGASGETQYF
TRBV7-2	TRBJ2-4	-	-	TGTGCCAGCAGCTTACTAGGGGGGGGCATTCAGTACTTC	CASSLLGGGIQYF
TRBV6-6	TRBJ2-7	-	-	TGTGCCAGCAAAGGACAAACAACCTACGAGCAGTACTTC	CASKGQTTYEQYF
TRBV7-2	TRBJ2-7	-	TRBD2	TGTGCCAGCAGCTTAATTGCTAGCGGGAGCTACGAGCAGTACTTC	CASSLIASGSYEQYF
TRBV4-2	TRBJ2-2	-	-	TGTGCCAGCAGCAATAGACAGGACCCGACCGGGGAGCTGTTTTTT	CASSNRQDPTGELFF
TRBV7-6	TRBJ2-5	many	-	TGTGCCAGCAGCCGAGTCACGGAGACCCAGTACTTC	CASSRVTETQYF
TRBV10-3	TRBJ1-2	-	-	TGTGCCATCAGTGGCTCGGGGGCCAGAAGGGTGGAAACCTTC	CAISGSGARRVETF
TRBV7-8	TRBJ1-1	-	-	TGTGCCAGCAGCTTAGTATGGTCAGACGAAGCTTTCTTT	CASSLVWSDEAFF